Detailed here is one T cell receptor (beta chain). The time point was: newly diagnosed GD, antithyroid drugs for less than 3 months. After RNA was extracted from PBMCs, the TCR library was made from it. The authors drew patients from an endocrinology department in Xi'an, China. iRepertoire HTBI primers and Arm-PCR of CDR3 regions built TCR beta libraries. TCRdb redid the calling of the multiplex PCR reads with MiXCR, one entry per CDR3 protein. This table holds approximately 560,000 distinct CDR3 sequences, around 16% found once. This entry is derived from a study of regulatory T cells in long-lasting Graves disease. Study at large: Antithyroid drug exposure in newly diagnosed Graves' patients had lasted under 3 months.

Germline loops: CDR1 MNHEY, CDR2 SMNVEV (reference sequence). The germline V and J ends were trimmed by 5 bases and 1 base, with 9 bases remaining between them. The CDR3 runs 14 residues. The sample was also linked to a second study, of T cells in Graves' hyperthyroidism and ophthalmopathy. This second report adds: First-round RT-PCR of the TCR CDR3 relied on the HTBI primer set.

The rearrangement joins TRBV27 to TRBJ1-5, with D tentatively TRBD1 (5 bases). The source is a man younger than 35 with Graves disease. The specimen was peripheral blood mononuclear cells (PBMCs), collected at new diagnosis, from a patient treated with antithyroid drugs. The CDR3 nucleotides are TGTGCCAGCAGTAGGCGGGGGAGCAATCAGCCCCAGCATTTT. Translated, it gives CASSRRGSNQPQHF.